The present TCR beta chain was sequenced within a study of immune characterization of retroperitoneal liposarcoma. CDR3 length: 16 amino acids. Trimming stripped 5 bases from V and 2 bases from J, with 18 bases between. Germline CDR1 MNHNS, CDR2 SASEGT. TCRdb re-analysed the PCR reads in MiXCR, keeping a single row per CDR3 protein. Found here are about 8,200 distinct CDR3 sequences, roughly 41% of them singletons; the top ten hold 14% to 15%. Sequencing was carried out using tumor tissue. This chain joins TRBV6-1 and TRBJ2-5, with TRBD1 as a possible D gene (6 bases). The sequence came from a male donor with retroperitoneal liposarcoma. The chain's CDR3 is CASSSPRYRAQETQYF. The CDR3 DNA sequence: TGTGCCAGCAGTTCCCCTCGTTACAGGGCGCAAGAGACCCAGTACTTC.